This is a list of T cell receptor beta chains from one sample in a study of glioma-infiltrating T cells. TCRdb called the multiplex PCR reads again in MiXCR, with one record for every CDR3 protein. The sample has around 130,000 distinct CDR3 sequences; roughly a quarter are singletons. The sequenced material came from glioma tissue, nonneoplastic brain tissue, or PBMCs (not recorded which). Receptors originate from a human donor with low-grade glioma or glioblastoma, undergoing nonglioma brain surgery, or in good health (not recorded which). Both conserved end residues are part of each CDR3. A D gene is named only where the DNA matches it firmly. Size values are once, few and many counts, or a class for expanded clones, and some rows have none.

J	size	V	D	CDR3	DNA
TRBJ2-5	few	TRBV20-1	TRBD2	CSARVAGLAGGYQGTQYF	TGCAGTGCTAGAGTAGCTGGACTAGCGGGGGGATATCAAGGGACCCAGTACTTC
TRBJ1-2	many	TRBV20-1	.	CSPRDYGYTF	TGCAGTCCCAGGGACTATGGCTACACCTTC
TRBJ1-1	many	TRBV12-3/TRBV12-4	.	CASSSGVNTEAFF	TGTGCCAGCAGTTCAGGCGTGAACACTGAAGCTTTCTTT
TRBJ2-3	many	TRBV7-9	.	CASSIRQTRDTDTQYF	TGTGCCAGCAGCATAAGACAGACCAGGGACACAGATACGCAGTATTTT
TRBJ2-1	many	TRBV24-1	TRBD1	CATSERDRAYNEQFF	TGTGCCACCAGTGAGAGGGACAGGGCCTACAATGAGCAGTTCTTC
TRBJ2-5	few	TRBV20-1	TRBD2	CSASLVAGGETQYF	TGCAGTGCTAGTTTGGTAGCGGGGGGAGAGACCCAGTACTTC
TRBJ2-3	.	TRBV20-1	TRBD2	CSASTTGTSMPDTQYF	TGCAGTGCTAGCACAACCGGGACTAGCATGCCAGATACGCAGTATTTT
TRBJ2-6	.	TRBV28	.	CASSSLGRSGANVLTF	TGTGCCAGCAGTTCCCTCGGGCGCTCTGGGGCCAACGTCCTGACTTTC
TRBJ2-3	many	TRBV7-2	.	CASSLESTDTQYF	TGTGCCAGCAGCTTAGAAAGCACAGATACGCAGTATTTT
TRBJ1-4	many	TRBV6-6	.	CASSYSWTTNEKLFF	TGTGCCAGCAGTTACTCATGGACAACTAATGAAAAACTGTTTTTT
TRBJ2-1	.	TRBV20-1	TRBD2	CSARGSSSGGRAYNEQFF	TGCAGTGCTAGAGGTTCATCCAGCGGGGGGAGGGCCTACAATGAGCAGTTCTTC
TRBJ2-3	few	TRBV7-6	.	CASSPRFGGTDTQYF	TGTGCCAGCAGCCCGCGGTTTGGGGGAACAGATACGCAGTATTTT
TRBJ1-1	.	TRBV12-3/TRBV12-4	TRBD1	CASRQTNRGKIGEAFF	TGTGCCAGCAGGCAGACGAACAGGGGGAAAATAGGTGAAGCTTTCTTT
TRBJ1-1	.	TRBV18	.	CASSLIDAEAFF	TGTGCCAGCTCACTAATTGACGCGGAAGCTTTCTTT
TRBJ2-5	.	TRBV2	.	CASTGEGQGF	TGTGCCAGCACGGGAGAGGGCCAAGGCTTC
TRBJ1-2	many	TRBV6-1	.	CASSPRYGGYTF	TGTGCCAGCAGCCCGCGATACGGTGGCTACACCTTC
TRBJ1-2	many	TRBV15	.	CATSGLGIVATF	TGTGCCACCAGCGGGCTTGGAATTGTGGCCACCTTC
TRBJ2-1	many	TRBV7-9	.	CASSVMQVQAEQFF	TGTGCCAGCAGTGTGATGCAAGTACAGGCTGAGCAGTTCTTC
TRBJ1-5	.	TRBV7-2	.	CANSLGGGNQPQHF	TGTGCCAACAGCTTAGGGGGGGGCAATCAGCCCCAGCATTTT
TRBJ2-1	.	TRBV9	TRBD2	CASSVSSGEGGQFF	TGTGCCAGCAGCGTCTCTTCCGGGGAGGGAGGGCAGTTCTTC
TRBJ2-3	.	TRBV29-1	.	CSVVLSPNTQYF	TGCAGCGTTGTTCTTAGCCCCAATACGCAGTATTTT
TRBJ1-3	.	TRBV10-3	.	CAISDKFSGITIYF	TGTGCCATCAGTGATAAGTTCTCTGGAATCACCATATATTTT